This TCR beta chain was observed in a study of cytomegalovirus exposure and HLA in healthy donors. A multiplex PCR was run with 60 Vbeta primers and 13 Jbeta primers. Only in-frame clones appear in the TCRdb table, and some are missing; sequencing was by immunoSEQ multiplex PCR. The table has roughly 120,000 clones, 77% seen once. The CDR3 length is 15 residues. Germline assignment: CDR1 SNHLY and CDR2 FYNNEI. Trimming took off 2 bases at V and 0 bases at J, with 10 bases between the two ends. This sequence originates from a woman in her thirties or forties in good health and CMV-seropositive. The chain couples TRBV2 to TRBJ1-2; weak D call: TRBD1 (6 bases). The sample was PBMCs. DNA of the CDR3: TGTGCCAGCAGTGAAACCCGGACAGCTAACTATGGCTACACCTTC. It is translated as CASSETRTANYGYTF.